These T cell receptor beta chains were read from a single sample in a study of T cells expressing NK-cell markers. TCRdb reprocessed the 5' RACE reads, keeping one entry per CDR3 protein, no DNA. The specimen's table records roughly 450,000 distinct CDR3 sequences. Material: blood T cells: a sorted CD56 or NKG2C T cell subset, CD4+ or CD8+ T cells, or bulk PBMC T cells (not recorded which). All receptors come from a woman in her forties or fifties in good health. CDR3s include the opening cysteine and the closing phenylalanine or tryptophan.

TRBJ1-4,TRBV12-3/TRBV12-4,CASSFSYRGPSNEKLFF
TRBJ2-5,TRBV29-1,CSVEYRQETQYF
TRBJ2-3,TRBV6-2/TRBV6-3,CASSPQRTDTQYF
TRBJ1-5,TRBV5-1,CASSSGVGQPQHF
TRBJ2-2,TRBV12-3/TRBV12-4,CASTLGGSNTGELFF
TRBJ2-3,TRBV3-1,CASSQDGIAATDTQYF
TRBJ1-2,TRBV3-1,CASSQAGQGARGYGYTF
TRBJ1-5,TRBV6-5,CASRTGFYSNQPQHF
TRBJ1-5,TRBV18,CASSPETGWQPQHF
TRBJ2-1,TRBV9,CASSQRSGLYNEQFF
TRBJ1-2,TRBV3-1,CASSQRDSALRSGGYTF
TRBJ1-2,TRBV25-1,CASSAPGQGRSYTF
TRBJ1-2,TRBV20-1,CSARDAQGRGYTF
TRBJ2-1,TRBV5-1,CASSLIQGREQFF
TRBJ2-1,TRBV24-1,CATSDYVAGGSFSYNEQFF
TRBJ1-2,TRBV6-1,CASSDGQGNGYTF
TRBJ1-4,TRBV12-3/TRBV12-4,CATRGQAEYEKLFF
TRBJ2-4,TRBV28,CASMGGNIQYF
TRBJ2-5,TRBV6-2/TRBV6-3,CASRSDGRIQETQYF
TRBJ1-4,TRBV20-1,CSAKKPGATNGKLFF
TRBJ2-5,TRBV3-1,CASKQGQVGATQYF
TRBJ2-1,TRBV10-3,CAISGGLRNEQFF
TRBJ1-1,TRBV11-2,CASSLSWGPLGAFF
TRBJ2-4,TRBV11-1,CASSPNLGLVSKNIQYF
TRBJ2-2,TRBV3-1,CASSLRRGAGELFF
TRBJ1-1,TRBV19,CASSIEAGPTEAFF
TRBJ2-2,TRBV11-3,CASSSLRGTGELFF
TRBJ2-3,TRBV5-1,CASSSIDGRDTQYF
TRBJ2-3,TRBV5-1,CASSPGQGHFSDTQYF